Listed here are 17 T cell receptor beta chains from one sample, sequenced in a study of CD4 T cells in relation to SARS-CoV-2 and coronaviruses. The unexposed donors gave CD4+ T cells in 2011-2018, prior to COVID-19. CD4+ T cells were isolated from the cells after 10 days of culture. No antigen has been assigned to these receptors. TCRdb's copy holds only in-frame clones and misses some; the assay was immunoSEQ multiplex PCR. The sample yields roughly 30,000 clones, over 65% seen once. Sequences were obtained from CD4+ T cells from PBMCs, cultured in vitro. The receptor source for this set is a human donor in good health.

This clone showed up just once. The J gene is TRBJ2-2, the V gene TRBV5-1; D is undetermined. This CDR3 comprises 16 residues. Per germline, CDR1 SGHRS and CDR2 YFSETQ. V shed 2 bases and J shed 4 bases, with 15 bases lying between them. The CDR3: CASSFGFAVGTGELFF. Written as DNA, the CDR3 is TGCGCCAGCAGCTTCGGTTTCGCAGTGGGCACCGGGGAGCTGTTTTTT.

DNA of the CDR3: TGTGCCAGCAGTTACTCCGGCGCTTTCGGGACCAATCAGCCCCAGCATTTT. Amino acids: CASSYSGAFGTNQPQHF. The chain is built from TRBV6-2 or TRBV6-3 and TRBJ1-5; the D gene is possibly TRBD1 (5 bases). V was clipped by 0 bases and J by 3 bases, with 15 bases between them. Germline CDR1 and CDR2: MNHEY and SVGEGT. The CDR3 is 17 amino acids.

The V and J genes are TRBV3-1 (or the pseudogene TRBV3-2) and TRBJ2-7; no clear D. Germline CDR1 reads LGHDT; CDR2 reads YNNKEL (reference sequence). V lost 6 bases and J lost 2, with 14 bases in between. This CDR3 region has 14 residues. The CDR3 region has the DNA TGTGCCAGCAGACCCCATGCGGCGGCCTACGAGCAGTACTTC. Translating gives CASRPHAAAYEQYF.

V usage is TRBV6-4 and J usage is TRBJ2-2, with TRBD1 matching over 8 bases. The CDR3 spans 13 residues. V shed 4 bases, J shed 5 bases, and the junction held 0 bases outside the gene matches. Germline CDR1 MRHNA, CDR2 SNTAGT. The CDR3 sequence is CASSGQGTGELFF. CDR3 coding DNA: TGTGCCAGCAGTGGACAGGGGACCGGGGAGCTGTTTTTT.

This chain joins TRBV3-1 (or the pseudogene TRBV3-2) and TRBJ1-6, with D perhaps TRBD1 (5 bases). V was clipped by 3 bases and J by 10 bases, with 13 bases between them. The CDR3 runs 14 residues. Germline loops: CDR1 LGHDT, CDR2 YNNKEL (reference sequence). The CDR3 is CASSHETGQSPLHF. The CDR3 region has the DNA TGTGCCAGCAGCCACGAAACAGGTCAATCACCCCTCCACTTT.

CDR3 protein: CASSLAPGAGYGYTF. CDR3 coding DNA: TGCGCCAGCAGCCTTGCCCCCGGGGCGGGCTATGGCTACACCTTC. The V call is TRBV5-1, the J call TRBJ1-2, with TRBD1 as a possible D gene (5 bases). Germline CDR1 and CDR2: SGHRS and YFSETQ. Trimming took off 4 bases at V and 4 bases at J, with 17 bases between the two ends. This CDR3 contains 15 residues.

The CDR3 DNA sequence: TGCGCCAGCAGTCGAACAACAGGGGGCTCGGACACCGGGGAGCTGTTTTTT. It encodes CASSRTTGGSDTGELFF. The rearrangement links TRBV4-3 to TRBJ2-2; 9 bases line up with TRBD1. The CDR3 is made up of 17 amino acids. Unmatched junction bases numbered 11, after V lost 6 bases and J lost 3 bases. The germline gives CDR1 LGHNA, CDR2 YSLEER.

This clone was counted a few times. The rearrangement joins TRBV7-9 to TRBJ2-3; D possibly corresponds to TRBD1 (5 bases). From germline, CDR1 is SEHNR and CDR2 FQNEAQ (reference sequence). The CDR3 runs to 13 residues. V was pared by 2 bases and J by 4 bases, with 7 bases between. As DNA, the CDR3 is TGTGCCAGCAGCTTATTAGGGGCAGATACGCAGTATTTT. Translating gives CASSLLGADTQYF.

CDR3 amino acids: CASSAESPLHF. In DNA form, the CDR3 reads TGTGCCAGCAGTGCCGAATCACCCCTCCACTTT. The rearrangement uses TRBV2 and TRBJ1-6; D unresolved. The germline gives CDR1 SNHLY, CDR2 FYNNEI. This CDR3 has 11 residues. V was shortened by 4 bases and J by 10 bases, with 5 bases between the two germline ends.

In this sample, this clone turned up a few times. The genes are TRBV25-1 and TRBJ2-1; TRBD2 might be the D (5 bases). V was clipped by 8 bases and J by 6 bases, with 14 bases between them. The CDR3 covers 13 residues. The germline V gene has CDR1 MGHDK and CDR2 SYGVNS. CDR3 protein: CASSSKRSNEQFF. The CDR3 DNA follows: TGTGCCAGCTCGTCCAAGCGGAGCAATGAGCAGTTCTTC.

This chain uses TRBV29-1 with TRBJ2-1; TRBD2 matches 12 bases. The germline V gene has CDR1 SQVTM and CDR2 ANQGSEA. The ends lost 6 bases at V and 7 bases at J; junction bases unmatched: 13. The CDR3 is made up of 16 amino acids. The CDR3 DNA sequence: TGCAGCGTCATGACTAGCGGGGGTTCTCACCGGAATGAGCAGTTCTTC. It encodes CSVMTSGGSHRNEQFF.

This chain links TRBV7-8 with TRBJ1-3; TRBD1 is a possible D gene (6 bases). The CDR3 covers 15 residues. V was cut by 6 bases and J by 0 bases, with 12 bases left in between. The germline gives CDR1 SGHVS, CDR2 FQNEAQ. CDR3 sequence (DNA): TGTGCCAGCAGACCGGACAGCTTCTCTGGAAACACCATATATTTT. This gives the protein CASRPDSFSGNTIYF.

This chain connects TRBV19 to TRBJ1-5; maybe TRBD1 (5 bases). V lost 3 bases and J 0 bases, leaving 12 bases between the germline ends. Germline loops: CDR1 LNHDA, CDR2 SQIVND (reference sequence). This CDR3 comprises 16 residues. The CDR3 nucleotides read TGTGCCAGTAGTATGGCGGGACTTTATAGCAATCAGCCCCAGCATTTT. It is translated as CASSMAGLYSNQPQHF.

This clone was seen a single time. CDR3 in amino acids: CASSRSGGAGDTQYF. CDR3 nucleotides: TGTGCCAGCAGCCGGAGCGGGGGGGCAGGAGATACGCAGTATTTT. The gene calls are TRBV3-1 (or the pseudogene TRBV3-2) and TRBJ2-3, with TRBD2 matching 10 bases. CDR3 length equals 15 residues. V trimming: 4 bases; J trimming: 5 bases; junction bases outside the gene matches: 6. The germline V gene encodes CDR1 LGHDT and CDR2 YNNKEL (reference sequence).

This clone was observed a single time. The chain links TRBV28 to TRBJ1-5; D ambiguous. Deletions cut 2 bases from V and 2 bases from J, with 10 bases between. CDR3 length equals 15 residues. CDR1 is MDHEN, CDR2 SYDVKM, per germline. The CDR3 loop is CASSLRGRGNQPQHF. DNA for the CDR3: TGTGCCAGCAGTTTACGGGGTAGGGGCAATCAGCCCCAGCATTTT.

The V gene is TRBV3-1 (or the pseudogene TRBV3-2), the J gene TRBJ2-1; D is possibly TRBD1 or TRBD2 (7 bases each). The V and J ends lost 4 bases and 8 bases respectively, with 15 bases between them. This CDR3 is built from 14 residues. Germline V CDR1 and CDR2: LGHDT, YNNKEL (reference sequence). The CDR3 coding sequence is TGTGCCAGCAGCCTCAGGGGGGGGGCCGATGAGCAGTTCTTC. Translating gives CASSLRGGADEQFF.

V usage is TRBV27 and J usage is TRBJ1-2; TRBD1 might be the D (5 bases). The CDR3 length is 15 residues. Germline CDR1 MNHEY, CDR2 SMNVEV (reference sequence). The V gene lost 5 bases and the J gene lost 0 bases, with 13 bases spanning the gap. The DNA for the CDR3 is TGTGCCAGCAGTCCCCGGGACGGCACTAACTATGGCTACACCTTC. Protein: CASSPRDGTNYGYTF.